These T cell receptor beta chains were read from a single sample in a study of human thymus T cells. Generated by immunoSEQ multiplex PCR, the TCRdb table keeps only in-frame clones and is missing some. The data contain 57,000 or so clones, 94% of them singletons. Source material: blood. The receptors originated from a boy under two years old with a congenital heart defect but otherwise immunologically healthy. The CDR3 runs from the conserved cysteine through the conserved F or W. Fields, in order: V gene, clone size, J gene, CDR3 length, D gene, CDR3 protein, CDR3 DNA. D genes are given only for firm matches. The size entry is marked missing in some rows and otherwise reads once, few, many or a size class.

>TRBV11-1|-|TRBJ2-7|12|TRBD1
CASSFTGGEQYF
TGTGCCAGCAGCTTTACAGGGGGCGAGCAGTACTTC
>TRBV11-2|-|TRBJ2-1|16|-
CASSFTWGAIYNEQFF
TGTGCCAGCAGCTTTACGTGGGGGGCGATCTACAATGAGCAGTTCTTC
>TRBV4-2|once|TRBJ2-2|16|-
CASSQEWPRATGELFF
TGTGCCAGCAGCCAAGAATGGCCCCGCGCGACCGGGGAGCTGTTTTTT
>TRBV5-4|-|TRBJ2-5|14|-
CASSLGVSQETQYF
TGTGCCAGCAGCTTGGGTGTCAGCCAAGAGACCCAGTACTTC
>TRBV29-1|-|TRBJ1-2|10|-
CSVGSNGYTF
TGCAGCGTTGGCAGCAATGGCTACACCTTC
>TRBV4-2|-|TRBJ2-2|19|TRBD2
CASSQAVPGLDRNTGELFF
TGTGCCAGCAGCCAAGCGGTCCCGGGACTAGATCGGAACACCGGGGAGCTGTTTTTT
>TRBV27|-|TRBJ2-7|13|TRBD2
CASSPSTSVEQYF
TGTGCCAGCAGTCCCTCGACTAGCGTCGAGCAGTACTTC
>TRBV19|-|TRBJ2-3|16|TRBD2
CASRNLEIAGGDTQYF
TGTGCCAGTCGAAATCTGGAGATAGCGGGAGGAGATACGCAGTATTTT
>TRBV21-1|-|TRBJ2-3|16|-
CASSKGGTGGTDTQYF
TGTGCCAGCAGCAAAGGTGGGACAGGGGGCACAGATACGCAGTATTTT
>TRBV5-4|once|TRBJ2-2|16|-
CASSAGSDRSTGELFF
TGTGCCAGCAGCGCTGGGTCCGACCGGTCCACCGGGGAGCTGTTTTTT
>TRBV20-1|-|TRBJ2-7|11|TRBD1
CSVTGAYEQYF
TGCAGTGTAACAGGGGCCTACGAGCAGTACTTC
>TRBV30|-|TRBJ2-5|16|TRBD2
CAWTRGRAGGPETQYF
TGTGCCTGGACCCGGGGGAGAGCGGGGGGGCCTGAGACCCAGTACTTC
>TRBV28|-|TRBJ2-5|13|TRBD2
CASLGTIQETQYF
TGTGCCAGCTTAGGGACTATCCAAGAGACCCAGTACTTC
>TRBV2|-|TRBJ1-2|14|-
CASSAREGGKGYTF
TGTGCCAGCAGTGCTCGGGAGGGGGGCAAAGGCTACACCTTC
>TRBV4-2|once|TRBJ2-3|13|-
CASSQDGPNTQYF
TGTGCCAGCAGCCAAGATGGGCCCAATACGCAGTATTTT
>TRBV19|-|TRBJ2-4|14|-
CASSWGVTKNIQYF
TGTGCCAGTAGTTGGGGGGTAACCAAAAACATTCAGTACTTC
>TRBV7-2|few|TRBJ1-1|15|-
CASGPYGTENTEAFF
TGTGCCAGCGGTCCCTACGGGACGGAGAACACTGAAGCTTTCTTT
>TRBV11-2|-|TRBJ2-7|12|-
CASSSEGEGQYF
TGTGCCAGCAGCTCAGAGGGGGAAGGGCAGTACTTC
>TRBV7-9|-|TRBJ2-7|15|TRBD2
CASSKGLADPYEQYF
TGTGCCAGCAGCAAAGGACTAGCCGACCCCTACGAGCAGTACTTC
>TRBV6-6|-|TRBJ2-7|13|-
CASSLGSSYEQYF
TGTGCCAGCAGCCTGGGGTCCTCCTACGAGCAGTACTTC
>TRBV15|-|TRBJ2-1|15|TRBD1
CATAGTGGSYNEQFF
TGTGCCACCGCCGGGACAGGGGGCTCCTACAATGAGCAGTTCTTC
>TRBV5-1|-|TRBJ2-7|15|TRBD2
CASSLEAGGLLEQYF
TGCGCCAGCAGCTTGGAGGCGGGAGGGCTCTTAGAGCAGTACTTC
>TRBV30|few|TRBJ1-1|13|-
CAWIRTGNTEAFF
TGTGCCTGGATAAGAACAGGGAACACTGAAGCTTTCTTT
>TRBV10-3|-|TRBJ2-7|13|TRBD2
CAAGLETAYEQYF
TGTGCCGCCGGACTAGAAACCGCCTACGAGCAGTACTTC
>TRBV18|-|TRBJ2-2|12|-
CASSPKVGELFF
TGTGCCAGCTCACCTAAGGTCGGGGAGCTGTTTTTT
>TRBV27|-|TRBJ1-6|15|TRBD1
CASSLSGTGYSPLHF
TGTGCCAGCAGTTTATCTGGGACAGGGTATTCACCCCTCCACTTT
>TRBV7-9|-|TRBJ2-3|15|-
CASSLDSLAGDTQYF
TGTGCCAGCAGCTTAGATTCACTAGCCGGAGATACGCAGTATTTT